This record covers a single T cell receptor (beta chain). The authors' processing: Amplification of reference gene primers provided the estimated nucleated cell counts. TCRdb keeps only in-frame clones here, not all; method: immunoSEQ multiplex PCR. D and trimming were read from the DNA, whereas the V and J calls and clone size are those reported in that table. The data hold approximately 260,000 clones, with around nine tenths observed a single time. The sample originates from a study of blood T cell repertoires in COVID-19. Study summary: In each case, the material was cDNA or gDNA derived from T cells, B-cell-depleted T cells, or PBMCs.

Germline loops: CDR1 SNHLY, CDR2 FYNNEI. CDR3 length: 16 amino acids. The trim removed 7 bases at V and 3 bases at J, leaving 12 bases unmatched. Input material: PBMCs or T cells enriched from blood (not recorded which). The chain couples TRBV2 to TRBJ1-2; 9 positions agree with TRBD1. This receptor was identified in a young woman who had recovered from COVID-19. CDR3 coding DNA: TGTGCCAGCACCTACGTCGGACAGGGGAAGGACTATGGCTACACCTTC. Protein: CASTYVGQGKDYGYTF.